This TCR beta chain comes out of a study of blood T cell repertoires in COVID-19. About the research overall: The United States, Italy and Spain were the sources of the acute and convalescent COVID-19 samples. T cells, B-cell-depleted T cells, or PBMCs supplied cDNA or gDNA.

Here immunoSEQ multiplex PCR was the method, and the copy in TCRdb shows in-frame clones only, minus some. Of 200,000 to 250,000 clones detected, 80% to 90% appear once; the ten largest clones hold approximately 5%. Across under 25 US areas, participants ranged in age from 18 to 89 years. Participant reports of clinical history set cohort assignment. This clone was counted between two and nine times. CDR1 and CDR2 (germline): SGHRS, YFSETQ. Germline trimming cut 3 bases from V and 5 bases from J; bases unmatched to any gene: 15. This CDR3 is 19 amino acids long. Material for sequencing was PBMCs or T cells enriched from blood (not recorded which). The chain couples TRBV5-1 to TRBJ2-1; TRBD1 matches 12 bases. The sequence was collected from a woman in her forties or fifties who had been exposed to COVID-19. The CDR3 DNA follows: TGCGCCAGCAGCTCCCCCGGGACAGGGGGCGCGCTTGGTAACAATGAGCAGTTCTTC. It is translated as CASSSPGTGGALGNNEQFF.